This T cell receptor beta chain was documented in a study of cytomegalovirus exposure and HLA in healthy donors. Overall study context: Unique TCRs numbering 75 million to 95 million, obtained from HLA-typed donors, made up an early data release.

Study results and limitations: Indistinguishable V segments, including TRBV6-2 and TRBV6-3, were excluded. Earlier analysis found most TCR beta V segments productive about 87% or about 30% of the time.

Despite likely unrecorded immune exposures, the donors were nominally healthy at the time of sampling. It was with 60 Vbeta and 13 Jbeta primers that the PCR ran. Clones were sequenced by immunoSEQ multiplex PCR, and TCRdb holds only the in-frame ones, with some missing. Here the sample spans 150,000 to 200,000 clones, approximately 71% being singletons. Per the germline V gene, CDR1 is MNHEY and CDR2 is SMNVEV (reference sequence). There are 15 residues in the CDR3. A word on this clone: The antigen is undetermined.

The rearrangement joins TRBV27 to TRBJ2-5, with D perhaps matching TRBD2 (5 bases). The DNA matches TRBJ2-7 better at its end, which makes the J call doubtful. The material sequenced was PBMCs. This TCR was sampled from a man aged 18-30 years in good health and CMV-seropositive. CDR3: CASSLGAVTFYEQYF. CDR3 DNA: TGTGCCAGCAGTTTGGGAGCGGTGACCTTCTACGAGCAGTACTTC.